The clone carrying this T cell receptor beta chain was observed a handful of times. This entry is derived from a study of patients and donors after allogeneic stem cell transplantation. The ends were cut back, 4 bases at V and 4 bases at J, with 17 bases in the middle. The CDR3 runs to 16 residues. CDR1 SGHRS and CDR2 YFSETQ come from the germline V gene. Each CDR3 protein is one row after TCRdb ran MiXCR on the RT-PCR reads. The repertoire has about 160,000 distinct CDR3 sequences, about 29% of them found once; the top ten carry 3.2%. The genes are TRBV5-1 and TRBJ2-2, with D possibly matching TRBD2 (5 bases). Specimen: blood, either unsorted or a sorted T cell fraction (not recorded which). The sequence was collected from a human donor who was either an allogeneic HSCT recipient or a stem cell or donor lymphocyte infusion donor (not recorded which). It is not recorded whose cells these are; they may come from a transplant donor. The CDR3 spells CASSPASGDLTGELFF. CDR3 DNA: TGCGCCAGCAGCCCGGCGAGCGGAGACCTCACCGGGGAGCTGTTTTTT.